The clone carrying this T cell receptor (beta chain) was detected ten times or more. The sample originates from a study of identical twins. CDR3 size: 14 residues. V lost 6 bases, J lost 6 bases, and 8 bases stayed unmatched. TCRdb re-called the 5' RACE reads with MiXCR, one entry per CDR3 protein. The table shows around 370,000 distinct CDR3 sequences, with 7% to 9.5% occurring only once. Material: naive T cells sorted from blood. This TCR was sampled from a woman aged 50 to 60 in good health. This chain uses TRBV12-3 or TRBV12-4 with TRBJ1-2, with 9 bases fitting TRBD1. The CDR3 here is CASREQGAFHGYTF. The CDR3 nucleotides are TGTGCCAGCAGGGAACAGGGGGCATTCCATGGCTACACCTTC.